The rows below give T cell receptor beta chains drawn from one sample of a study of radiotherapy plus CTLA-4 blockade in lung cancer. TCRdb's copy holds only in-frame clones and misses some; the assay was immunoSEQ multiplex PCR. The sample records approximately 95,000 clones, roughly 80% being singletons. This material consisted of peripheral blood, taken from a patient treated with radiotherapy plus ipilimumab. The receptors originated from a human donor with non-small cell lung cancer who had a partial response to radiotherapy plus ipilimumab. Both conserved end residues are part of each CDR3. Fields, in order: clone size, D gene, V gene, J gene, CDR3 protein, CDR3 DNA. The D gene is left open where the match is weak. A clone size is listed for some rows: how often the clone was seen (once, few, many), or a class if it is expanded.

clone_size: NA; d_call: TRBD2; v_call: TRBV4-1; j_call: TRBJ2-1; cdr3_aa: CASSRGLAGLNNEQFF; cdr3_nt: TGCGCCAGCAGCCGGGGACTAGCGGGATTAAACAATGAGCAGTTCTTC
clone_size: NA; d_call: NA; v_call: TRBV1; j_call: TRBJ2-1; cdr3_aa: CTSSQDRNYEQFF; cdr3_nt: TGCACCAGCAGCCAAGACCGTAACTATGAGCAGTTCTTC
clone_size: NA; d_call: TRBD2; v_call: TRBV9; j_call: TRBJ2-1; cdr3_aa: CASSVDGRTYNEQFF; cdr3_nt: TGTGCCAGCAGCGTAGACGGGAGGACTTACAATGAGCAGTTCTTC
clone_size: NA; d_call: NA; v_call: TRBV5-8; j_call: TRBJ2-5; cdr3_aa: CASSSDFLDF; cdr3_nt: TGTGCCAGCAGCTCGGACTTCCTGGACTTC
clone_size: NA; d_call: NA; v_call: TRBV9; j_call: TRBJ2-3; cdr3_aa: CASSVVDFTDTQYF; cdr3_nt: TGTGCCAGCAGCGTAGTGGACTTCACAGATACGCAGTATTTT
clone_size: once; d_call: NA; v_call: TRBV29-1; j_call: TRBJ1-1; cdr3_aa: CSVGRGGTIMNTEAFF; cdr3_nt: TGCAGCGTTGGGAGGGGGGGGACAATCATGAACACTGAAGCTTTCTTT
clone_size: NA; d_call: NA; v_call: TRBV28; j_call: TRBJ2-1; cdr3_aa: CASGSLLTYNEQFF; cdr3_nt: TGTGCCAGCGGTTCCTTACTCACCTACAATGAGCAGTTCTTC
clone_size: NA; d_call: TRBD2; v_call: TRBV7-9; j_call: TRBJ2-1; cdr3_aa: CASSLARGRSGGEQFF; cdr3_nt: TGTGCCAGCAGCTTAGCGCGGGGTCGTTCGGGAGGTGAGCAGTTCTTC
clone_size: NA; d_call: NA; v_call: TRBV5-1; j_call: TRBJ2-3; cdr3_aa: CASSYDKADTQYF; cdr3_nt: TGCGCCAGCAGTTACGACAAGGCAGATACGCAGTATTTT
clone_size: NA; d_call: TRBD1; v_call: TRBV15; j_call: TRBJ2-5; cdr3_aa: CATSREKGARETQYF; cdr3_nt: TGTGCCACCAGCAGAGAGAAGGGGGCTAGAGAGACCCAGTACTTC
clone_size: NA; d_call: NA; v_call: TRBV19; j_call: TRBJ2-7; cdr3_aa: CASTNRDGSTYEQYF; cdr3_nt: TGTGCCAGTACCAACAGGGACGGCAGCACCTACGAGCAGTACTTC
clone_size: NA; d_call: NA; v_call: TRBV4-1; j_call: TRBJ2-1; cdr3_aa: CASQPDSSYNEQFF; cdr3_nt: TGCGCCAGCCAACCAGACAGCTCCTACAATGAGCAGTTCTTC
clone_size: NA; d_call: TRBD1; v_call: TRBV7-9; j_call: TRBJ1-4; cdr3_aa: CASSLRDRPNEKLFF; cdr3_nt: TGTGCCAGCAGCCTTCGGGACAGGCCTAATGAAAAACTGTTTTTT
clone_size: few; d_call: TRBD1; v_call: TRBV10-1; j_call: TRBJ1-1; cdr3_aa: CASSQGQGNTEAFF; cdr3_nt: TGCGCCAGCAGCCAGGGACAGGGAAACACTGAAGCTTTCTTT
clone_size: NA; d_call: TRBD2; v_call: TRBV5-1; j_call: TRBJ2-3; cdr3_aa: CASSPAGLAGVTDTQYF; cdr3_nt: TGCGCCAGCAGCCCGGCTGGCCTAGCGGGAGTAACAGATACGCAGTATTTT
clone_size: NA; d_call: TRBD1; v_call: TRBV7-8; j_call: TRBJ2-3; cdr3_aa: CASSTRLRDRGDTQYF; cdr3_nt: TGTGCCAGCAGCACAAGACTCCGGGACAGGGGAGATACGCAGTATTTT
clone_size: NA; d_call: NA; v_call: TRBV7-9; j_call: TRBJ2-3; cdr3_aa: CASSLGGPSTDTQYF; cdr3_nt: TGTGCCAGCAGCCTGGGGGGACCTAGCACAGATACGCAGTATTTT
clone_size: NA; d_call: TRBD2; v_call: TRBV7-2; j_call: TRBJ2-1; cdr3_aa: CASSRLAGGYYNEQFF; cdr3_nt: TGTGCCAGCAGCCGACTAGCGGGAGGGTACTACAATGAGCAGTTCTTC
clone_size: NA; d_call: NA; v_call: TRBV18; j_call: TRBJ2-7; cdr3_aa: CASSPIGTLTYEQYF; cdr3_nt: TGTGCCAGCTCACCTATCGGGACTCTTACCTACGAGCAGTACTTC
clone_size: NA; d_call: TRBD2; v_call: TRBV11-2; j_call: TRBJ2-2; cdr3_aa: CASSLDRGGAGGGELFF; cdr3_nt: TGTGCCAGCAGCTTAGATCGGGGGGGCGCCGGGGGCGGGGAGCTGTTTTTT
clone_size: NA; d_call: TRBD1; v_call: TRBV27; j_call: TRBJ1-5; cdr3_aa: CASSAFGTGNNQPQHF; cdr3_nt: TGTGCCAGCAGCGCCTTCGGGACAGGGAACAATCAGCCCCAGCATTTT
clone_size: NA; d_call: NA; v_call: TRBV5-1; j_call: TRBJ1-1; cdr3_aa: CASSLAGNTEAFF; cdr3_nt: TGCGCCAGCAGCTTGGCGGGAAACACTGAAGCTTTCTTT
clone_size: NA; d_call: NA; v_call: TRBV5-1; j_call: TRBJ2-3; cdr3_aa: CASSFLGAGDTQYF; cdr3_nt: TGCGCCAGCAGCTTCTTAGGGGCCGGAGATACGCAGTATTTT
clone_size: NA; d_call: NA; v_call: TRBV5-6; j_call: TRBJ2-1; cdr3_aa: CASSFQRNNEQFF; cdr3_nt: TGTGCCAGCAGCTTTCAGCGGAACAATGAGCAGTTCTTC
clone_size: NA; d_call: TRBD1; v_call: TRBV7-2; j_call: TRBJ2-1; cdr3_aa: CASSLGDRNYNEQFF; cdr3_nt: TGTGCCAGCAGCTTAGGGGACAGAAACTACAATGAGCAGTTCTTC
clone_size: NA; d_call: NA; v_call: TRBV6-5; j_call: TRBJ1-1; cdr3_aa: CASSYSEGNTEAFF; cdr3_nt: TGTGCCAGCAGTTACTCTGAGGGGAACACTGAAGCTTTCTTT
clone_size: NA; d_call: NA; v_call: TRBV9; j_call: TRBJ2-5; cdr3_aa: CASSPRATETQYF; cdr3_nt: TGTGCCAGCAGCCCAAGAGCGACGGAGACCCAGTACTTC
clone_size: NA; d_call: NA; v_call: TRBV6-5; j_call: TRBJ2-2; cdr3_aa: CASRRSRGHTGELFF; cdr3_nt: TGTGCCAGCAGGAGGTCAAGGGGCCACACCGGGGAGCTGTTTTTT
clone_size: few; d_call: NA; v_call: TRBV5-8; j_call: TRBJ2-7; cdr3_aa: CASSAYSNEQYF; cdr3_nt: TGTGCCAGCAGCGCCTACAGCAACGAGCAGTACTTC
clone_size: once; d_call: NA; v_call: TRBV9; j_call: TRBJ1-5; cdr3_aa: CASSVGVNSNQPQHF; cdr3_nt: TGTGCCAGCAGCGTCGGGGTTAATAGCAATCAGCCCCAGCATTTT
clone_size: once; d_call: NA; v_call: TRBV28; j_call: TRBJ1-1; cdr3_aa: CASTVGGLNTEAFF; cdr3_nt: TGTGCCAGCACCGTGGGAGGGCTGAACACTGAAGCTTTCTTT
clone_size: NA; d_call: NA; v_call: TRBV7-9; j_call: TRBJ2-2; cdr3_aa: CASSLGSGTGELFF; cdr3_nt: TGTGCCAGCAGCTTAGGGTCAGGCACCGGGGAGCTGTTTTTT
clone_size: few; d_call: NA; v_call: TRBV4-1; j_call: TRBJ2-3; cdr3_aa: CASAPRGGGTDTQYF; cdr3_nt: TGCGCCAGCGCCCCCCGAGGCGGGGGCACAGATACGCAGTATTTT
clone_size: NA; d_call: NA; v_call: TRBV5-6; j_call: TRBJ1-4; cdr3_aa: CASSSTGFLSSNEKLFF; cdr3_nt: TGTGCCAGCAGCTCGACAGGATTCCTTTCCTCTAATGAAAAACTGTTTTTT